This entry lists 26 T cell receptor beta chains sequenced from one sample in a study of blood T cell repertoires in COVID-19. The assay was immunoSEQ multiplex PCR, and TCRdb's table has in-frame clones only and misses some. Of 350,000 or so clones listed, approximately 89% are singletons. The sequencing input was peripheral blood. Every receptor here comes from a woman in her sixties with COVID-19, enrolled during active disease.

The chain joins TRBV27 to TRBJ1-2, with 7 nucleotides matching TRBD1. J gave up 4 bases and V 5 bases, and 7 bases lay outside the gene matches. Germline assignment: CDR1 MNHEY and CDR2 SMNVEV (reference sequence). This CDR3 spans 14 amino acids. The CDR3 is CASSPNGQVYGYTF. CDR3 DNA: TGTGCCAGCAGTCCCAACGGACAGGTCTATGGCTACACCTTC.

The J gene is TRBJ1-1, the V gene TRBV13; possibly TRBD1 for D (6 bases). The CDR3 runs 15 residues. V lost 5 bases and J 0 bases, leaving 13 bases between the germline ends. From germline, CDR1 is PRHDT and CDR2 FYEKMQ (reference sequence). The CDR3 DNA reads TGTGCCAGCAGCGGAGATGGGACAATGAACACTGAAGCTTTCTTT. Translating gives CASSGDGTMNTEAFF.

V is TRBV5-1 and J is TRBJ1-2; TRBD1 matches at 8 bases. The ends lost 0 bases at V and 7 bases at J; junction bases unmatched: 8. Germline values: CDR1 SGHRS, CDR2 YFSETQ. This CDR3 spans 15 amino acids. Here the CDR3 DNA reads TGCGCCAGCAGCTTGGGCGGACAGGGAGGTATTGGCTACACCTTC. As protein: CASSLGGQGGIGYTF.

The chain employs TRBV4-1 and TRBJ1-4; D perhaps matches TRBD1 (5 bases). Germline CDR1 reads MGHRA; CDR2 reads YSYEKL. Trimming shortened V by 0 bases and J by 9 bases, and 14 bases separated the two germline ends. The CDR3 runs 15 residues. DNA for the CDR3: TGCGCCAGCAGCCAAGACGACAGCCAAAGCAAAAAACTGTTTTTT. Encoded protein: CASSQDDSQSKKLFF.

The CDR3 here is CAWTYDRGNQPQHF. For the CDR3, the DNA is TGTGCCTGGACCTACGACAGGGGAAATCAGCCCCAGCATTTT. The V call is TRBV30, the J call TRBJ1-5, with 8 bases that match TRBD1. Germline loops: CDR1 GTSNPN, CDR2 SVGIG (reference sequence). CDR3 size: 14 residues. Unmatched junction bases numbered 6, after V lost 4 bases and J lost 4 bases. Full variable domain (remainder filled in from reference TRBV30 and TRBJ1-5): SQTIHQWPATLVQPVGSPLSLECTVEGTSNPNLYWYRQAAGRGLQLLFYSVGIGQISSEVPQNLSASRPQDRQFILSSKKLLLSDSGFYLCAWTYDRGNQPQHFGDGTRLSIL.

The V and J genes are TRBV19 and TRBJ1-5; 8 bases line up with TRBD1. The J segment lost 5 bases and the V segment lost 4 bases, leaving 4 bases of the junction unmatched. The CDR3 has 14 amino acids. The V gene's germline CDR1 is LNHDA and CDR2 SQIVND (reference sequence). In DNA, the CDR3 is TGTGCCAGTAGTAAGGGACAGGCCTATCAGCCCCAGCATTTT. Translation gives CASSKGQAYQPQHF. The whole variable domain, filled in from reference TRBV19 and TRBJ1-5, reads DGGITQSPKYLFRKEGQNVTLSCEQNLNHDAMYWYRQDPGQGLRLIYYSQIVNDFQKGDIAEGYSVSREKKESFPLTVTSAQKNPTAFYLCASSKGQAYQPQHFGDGTRLSIL.

The V gene is TRBV9, the J gene TRBJ2-5, with TRBD1 identical over 9 bases. With 5 bases clipped from V and 9 bases from J, the junction kept 8 bases outside the gene matches. The CDR3 contains 13 residues. In germline, CDR1 is SGDLS, CDR2 YYNGEE. The CDR3, as DNA: TGTGCCAGCAGTGCGGGACAGGGTAGGGCCCAGTACTTC. Translation gives CASSAGQGRAQYF.

The J gene is TRBJ1-1, the V gene TRBV5-1, with D perhaps matching TRBD1 (5 bases). The CDR3 is 17 amino acids. V lost 2 bases and J lost 3, with 20 bases in between. Germline values: CDR1 SGHRS, CDR2 YFSETQ. For the CDR3, the DNA is TGCGCCAGCAGCTTTACGGATGGACCCTGGGGCGACACTGAAGCTTTCTTT. Translation gives CASSFTDGPWGDTEAFF.

This clone has just a few counts. This chain connects TRBV7-3 to TRBJ1-1; D gene unclear. V gave up 7 bases and J gave up 1 base, with 10 bases separating them. Germline values: CDR1 SGHTA, CDR2 FQGTGA. There are 13 residues in the CDR3. The CDR3 region has the DNA TGTGCCAGCAAGTACAGTCAGAACACTGAAGCTTTCTTT. It encodes CASKYSQNTEAFF.

This rearrangement joins TRBV30 to TRBJ2-4, with TRBD2 matching over 8 bases. The CDR3 totals 14 residues. The trim removed 5 bases at V and 5 bases at J, leaving 8 bases unmatched. Germline V gene lookup returns CDR1 GTSNPN and CDR2 SVGIG (reference sequence). DNA for the CDR3: TGTGCCTGGGCCCGGGGGGGGAGCCAAAACATTCAGTACTTC. This gives the protein CAWARGGSQNIQYF.

The chain is built from TRBV3-1 (or the pseudogene TRBV3-2) and TRBJ2-4, with a possible D match to TRBD1 (5 bases). The germline V gene has CDR1 LGHDT and CDR2 YNNKEL (reference sequence). Trimming shortened V by 1 base and J by 0 bases, and 10 bases separated the two germline ends. The CDR3 is 16 amino acids. The DNA of the CDR3 is TGTGCCAGCAGCCAAGTAGGGGCAGGAGCCAAAAACATTCAGTACTTC. Protein sequence: CASSQVGAGAKNIQYF.

The CDR3 protein is CASSYAYSPGQGRETQYF. DNA of the CDR3: TGTGCCAGCAGCTATGCCTACTCCCCGGGACAGGGGAGGGAGACCCAGTACTTC. The chain is built from TRBV7-3 and TRBJ2-5; 10 bases fit TRBD1. With 4 bases clipped from V and 5 bases from J, the junction kept 16 bases outside the gene matches. Germline V gene lookup returns CDR1 SGHTA and CDR2 FQGTGA. The CDR3 extends over 18 amino acids. The complete variable domain, with remaining parts taken from reference TRBV7-3 and TRBJ2-5, reads GAGVSQTPSNKVTEKGKYVELRCDPISGHTALYWYRQSLGQGPEFLIYFQGTGAADDSGLPNDRFFAVRPEGSVSTLKIQRTERGDSAVYLCASSYAYSPGQGRETQYFGPGTRLLVL.

This chain uses TRBV7-9 with TRBJ1-2, with D unresolved. The V gene's germline CDR1 is SEHNR and CDR2 FQNEAQ (reference sequence). Trimming shortened V by 2 bases and J by 6 bases, and 13 bases separated the two germline ends. This CDR3 has 14 residues. CDR3 amino acids: CASSLLEDINGYTF. CDR3 sequence (DNA): TGTGCCAGCAGCTTATTGGAGGATATTAATGGCTACACCTTC.

In its sample, this clone was seen once. The V call is TRBV7-9, the J call TRBJ1-5; a weak D match, TRBD1 (5 bases). CDR1 SEHNR and CDR2 FQNEAQ come from the germline V gene (reference sequence). The CDR3 is 12 residues long. V dropped 5 bases and J dropped 5 bases, with 7 bases sitting between them. The CDR3 coding sequence is TGTGCCAGCAGCCAAGGGGATCAGCCCCAGCATTTT. This sequence encodes CASSQGDQPQHF. The full variable domain, completed using reference TRBV7-9 and TRBJ1-5, is DTGVSQNPRHKITKRGQNVTFRCDPISEHNRLYWYRQTLGQGPEFLTYFQNEAQLEKSRLLSDRFSAERPKGSFSTLEIQRTEQGDSAMYLCASSQGDQPQHFGDGTRLSIL.

The chain recombines TRBV10-2 with TRBJ1-1; D ambiguous. Per germline, CDR1 WSHSY and CDR2 SAAADI. Trimming took off 1 base at V and 0 bases at J, with 12 bases between the two ends. The CDR3 runs 16 residues. CDR3 protein: CASSEYEGLMNTEAFF. The CDR3 DNA reads as TGCGCCAGCAGTGAGTATGAGGGCCTCATGAACACTGAAGCTTTCTTT.

As to this clone: Other DNA sequences of this sample code for an identical CDR3. The rearrangement uses TRBV7-3 and TRBJ2-5; 9 bases agree with TRBD1. The J segment lost 2 bases and the V segment lost 3 bases, leaving 4 bases of the junction unmatched. Germline V gene sequence: CDR1 SGHTA, CDR2 FQGTGA. This CDR3 contains 15 residues. CDR3 in amino acids: CASSLLGQGQETQYF. DNA for the CDR3: TGTGCCAGCAGCTTGTTAGGACAGGGGCAAGAGACCCAGTACTTC.

This chain uses TRBV7-3 with TRBJ1-6, with a tentative D call TRBD1 (5 bases). Germline V gene lookup returns CDR1 SGHTA and CDR2 FQGTGA. Trimming took off 3 bases at V and 10 bases at J, with 16 bases between the two ends. The CDR3 has 15 amino acids. The CDR3 region is CASSFGHRRESPLHF. DNA for the CDR3: TGTGCCAGCAGCTTCGGACATCGCAGGGAATCACCCCTCCACTTT.

In the case of this clone: In the same sample, other DNA sequences code for this CDR3. The chain recombines TRBV7-2 with TRBJ2-2; D ambiguous. Trimming shortened V by 6 bases and J by 6 bases, and 8 bases separated the two germline ends. The CDR3 contains 12 residues. Germline loops: CDR1 SGHTA, CDR2 FQGNSA. The CDR3 DNA sequence: TGTGCCAGCAGTCGGTACTCCGGGGAGCTGTTTTTT. Translated, it gives CASSRYSGELFF.

V usage is TRBV11-2 and J usage is TRBJ2-2; D not resolved. CDR3 length equals 12 residues. Looked up from germline, CDR1 is SGHAT and CDR2 is FQNNGV. V shed 7 bases and J shed 3 bases, with 6 bases lying between them. The CDR3 loop reads CASTPYTGELFF. In nucleotides, the CDR3 is TGTGCCAGCACCCCGTACACCGGGGAGCTGTTTTTT. The variable domain in full, completed from reference TRBV11-2 and TRBJ2-2, reads EAGVAQSPRYKIIEKRQSVAFWCNPISGHATLYWYQQILGQGPKLLIQFQNNGVVDDSQLPKDRFSAERLKGVDSTLKIQPAKLEDSAVYLCASTPYTGELFFGEGSRLTVL.

The chain links TRBV3-1 (or the pseudogene TRBV3-2) to TRBJ2-7, with TRBD2 identical over 7 bases. Germline assignment: CDR1 LGHDT and CDR2 YNNKEL (reference sequence). This CDR3 has 17 amino acids. With 0 bases clipped from V and 0 bases from J, the junction kept 8 bases outside the gene matches. Here the CDR3 reads CASSQEHVGGGSYEQYF. The CDR3 DNA is TGTGCCAGCAGCCAAGAGCATGTCGGCGGGGGCTCCTACGAGCAGTACTTC.

The chain is built from TRBV5-1 and TRBJ2-2; perhaps TRBD1 as D (6 bases). Deletions cut 0 bases from V and 4 bases from J, with 13 bases between. Germline V CDR1 and CDR2: SGHRS, YFSETQ. There are 16 residues in the CDR3. CDR3 bases: TGCGCCAGCAGCTTGGTACCTGGGACAAGCACCGGGGAGCTGTTTTTT. This gives the protein CASSLVPGTSTGELFF.

The V gene is TRBV7-6, the J gene TRBJ1-1; possible D gene TRBD1, 5 bases. This CDR3 region has 12 residues. Trimming shortened V by 5 bases and J by 6 bases, and 10 bases separated the two germline ends. The germline gives CDR1 SGHVS, CDR2 FNYEAQ. The CDR3 nucleotides are TGTGCCAGCAGCGCCCAGGGTGCTGAAGCTTTCTTT. It codes for CASSAQGAEAFF.

The chain joins TRBV28 to TRBJ1-1; 7 bases line up with TRBD1. The CDR3 spans 12 residues. Germline CDR1 MDHEN, CDR2 SYDVKM. V shed 6 bases and J 10 bases; nucleotides not matched to a gene: 8. CDR3 DNA: TGTGCCAGCAGCCGTAGACAGGGCGGAGCTTTCTTT. Translating gives CASSRRQGGAFF.

The rearrangement joins TRBV18 to TRBJ1-2, with 8 positions matching TRBD1. The CDR3 length is 14 residues. The V gene end was trimmed by 4 bases and the J gene end by 2 bases; junction bases not matched to a gene: 3. CDR1 is KGHSH and CDR2 is LQKENI in the germline V gene. The CDR3: CASSQGQENYGYTF. In DNA, the CDR3 is TGTGCCAGCTCACAGGGACAGGAGAACTATGGCTACACCTTC.

V gene TRBV7-8 combines with J gene TRBJ1-5; a possible D gene is TRBD1 (5 bases). The CDR3 sequence is 15 residues long. Germline V CDR1 and CDR2: SGHVS, FQNEAQ. Between the trimmed V and J ends, which lost 4 bases and 2 bases, there was a span of 12 bases. CDR3 bases: TGTGCCAGCAGCTCCAGGGTATCTGGCAATCAGCCCCAGCATTTT. It yields the protein CASSSRVSGNQPQHF.

The J gene is TRBJ2-2, the V gene TRBV18; 8 nucleotides align to TRBD2. V shed 6 bases and J 4 bases; nucleotides not matched to a gene: 16. The CDR3 covers 18 residues. From germline, CDR1 is KGHSH and CDR2 LQKENI. CDR3 coding DNA: TGTGCCAGCTCGCCTCTGGCGGGGGGCCTTCAGGGCACCGGGGAGCTGTTTTTT. Its protein is CASSPLAGGLQGTGELFF.